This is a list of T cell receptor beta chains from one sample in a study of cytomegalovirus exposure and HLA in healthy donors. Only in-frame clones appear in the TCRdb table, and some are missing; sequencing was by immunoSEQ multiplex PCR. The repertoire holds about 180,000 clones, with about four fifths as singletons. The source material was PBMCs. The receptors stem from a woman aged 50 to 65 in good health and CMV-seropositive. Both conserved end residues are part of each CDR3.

cdr3_aa: CASSLARVAGGEQYF
v_call: TRBV5-1
j_call: TRBJ2-7

cdr3_aa: CASSPPGKNIQYF
v_call: TRBV18
j_call: TRBJ2-4

cdr3_aa: CASSVDQGVNTEAFF
v_call: TRBV9
j_call: TRBJ1-1

cdr3_aa: CASSPRGTRGGAEAFF
v_call: TRBV7-6
j_call: TRBJ1-1

cdr3_aa: CASSPAGEGEAFF
v_call: TRBV18
j_call: TRBJ1-1

cdr3_aa: CASSHLGGPRRDTQYF
v_call: TRBV7-8
j_call: TRBJ2-3

cdr3_aa: CASSIDRNTEAFF
v_call: TRBV2
j_call: TRBJ1-1

cdr3_aa: CASSWRGNTEAFF
v_call: TRBV2
j_call: TRBJ1-1

cdr3_aa: CASSLNMGGGETQYF
v_call: TRBV5-4
j_call: TRBJ2-5

cdr3_aa: CASSLQAVNTEAFF
v_call: TRBV13
j_call: TRBJ1-1

cdr3_aa: CASSIGLQETQYF
v_call: TRBV21-1
j_call: TRBJ2-5

cdr3_aa: CASSWTRNEQFF
v_call: TRBV11-2
j_call: TRBJ2-1

cdr3_aa: CASSRDRVLGYTF
v_call: TRBV6-5
j_call: TRBJ1-2

cdr3_aa: CSSSFSPIVEAQYF
v_call: TRBV7-9
j_call: TRBJ2-5

cdr3_aa: CASSQDWGVMNTEAFF
v_call: TRBV14
j_call: TRBJ1-1

cdr3_aa: CASSRTSGTPGDEQFF
v_call: TRBV11-3
j_call: TRBJ2-1

cdr3_aa: CATSAVYKTGELFF
v_call: TRBV7-2
j_call: TRBJ2-2

cdr3_aa: CASRAQGAAGELFF
v_call: TRBV2
j_call: TRBJ2-2

cdr3_aa: CASSVELGTGGGGTQYF
v_call: TRBV9
j_call: TRBJ2-3

cdr3_aa: CASSLDLAGGTEQFF
v_call: TRBV7-9
j_call: TRBJ2-1

cdr3_aa: CASSYQTGYEQFF
v_call: TRBV7-9
j_call: TRBJ2-1

cdr3_aa: CASSFSDSNQPQHF
v_call: TRBV7-6
j_call: TRBJ1-5

cdr3_aa: CASSRRREETQYF
v_call: TRBV9
j_call: TRBJ2-3

cdr3_aa: CSTGRENTEAFF
v_call: TRBV29-1
j_call: TRBJ1-1

cdr3_aa: CASSLYDRGSSPLHF
v_call: TRBV5-6
j_call: TRBJ1-6

cdr3_aa: CASSLGLAGDWNNEQFF
v_call: TRBV5-6
j_call: TRBJ2-1

cdr3_aa: CASSLVQGNIQYF
v_call: TRBV7-3
j_call: TRBJ2-4

cdr3_aa: CASSLWTGGTETQYF
v_call: TRBV5-6
j_call: TRBJ2-5

cdr3_aa: CASSESVYTGELFF
v_call: TRBV4-3
j_call: TRBJ2-2